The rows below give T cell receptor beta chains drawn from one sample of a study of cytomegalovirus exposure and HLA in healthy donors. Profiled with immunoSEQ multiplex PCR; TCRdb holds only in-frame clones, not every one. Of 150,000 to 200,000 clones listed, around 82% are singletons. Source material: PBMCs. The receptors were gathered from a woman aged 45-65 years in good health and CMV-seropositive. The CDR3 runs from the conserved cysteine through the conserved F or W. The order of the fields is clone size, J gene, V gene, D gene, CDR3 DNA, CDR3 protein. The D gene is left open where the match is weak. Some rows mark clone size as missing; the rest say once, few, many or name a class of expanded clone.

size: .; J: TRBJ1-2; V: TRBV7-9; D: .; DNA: TGTGCCAGCAGCACGACAGATCTCGGCTACACCTTC; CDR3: CASSTTDLGYTF
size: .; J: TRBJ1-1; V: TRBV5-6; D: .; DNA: TGTGCCAGCAGCTTCGGGGACACTGAAGCTTTCTTT; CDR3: CASSFGDTEAFF
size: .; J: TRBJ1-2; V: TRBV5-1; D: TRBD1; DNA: TGCGCCAGCAGCTTAGACAGGGAATCGACATATGGCTACACCTTC; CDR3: CASSLDRESTYGYTF
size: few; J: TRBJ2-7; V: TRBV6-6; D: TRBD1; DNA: TGTGCCAGCAGTTACTCTTCCGGGACAGGGTACGAGCAGTACTTC; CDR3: CASSYSSGTGYEQYF
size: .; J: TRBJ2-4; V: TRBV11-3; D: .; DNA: TGTGCCAGCAGCTTAGAGCCCCTACCGGGACAACTAGCCAAAAACATTCAGTACTTC; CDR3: CASSLEPLPGQLAKNIQYF
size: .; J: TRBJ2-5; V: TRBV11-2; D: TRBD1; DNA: TGTGCCAGCAGCTTAGACCCGGGACAGGCAGAGACCCAGTACTTC; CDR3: CASSLDPGQAETQYF
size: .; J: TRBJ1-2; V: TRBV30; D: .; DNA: TGTGCCTGGAGTGTACTTTCGGGGAAAGGCTACACCTTC; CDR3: CAWSVLSGKGYTF
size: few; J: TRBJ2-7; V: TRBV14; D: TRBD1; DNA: TGTGCCAGCAGCTTTGGACAGGGCGGCAACTACGAGCAGTACTTC; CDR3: CASSFGQGGNYEQYF
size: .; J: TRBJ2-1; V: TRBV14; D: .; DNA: TGTGCCAGCAGCCATAGACCCGGGTATGAGCAGTTCTTC; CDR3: CASSHRPGYEQFF
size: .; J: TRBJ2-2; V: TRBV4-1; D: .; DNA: TGCGCCAGCGGACATAACACCGGGGAGCTGTTTTTT; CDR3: CASGHNTGELFF
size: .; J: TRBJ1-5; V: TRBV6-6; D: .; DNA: TGTGCCAGCAGCGGACAGCTCAATCAGCCCCAGCATTTT; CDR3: CASSGQLNQPQHF
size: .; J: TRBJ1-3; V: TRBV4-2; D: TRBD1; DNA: TGTGCCAGCAGCCAAAACGAGGGGACAGCCGTACTTGGCTCTGGAAACACCATATATTTT; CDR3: CASSQNEGTAVLGSGNTIYF
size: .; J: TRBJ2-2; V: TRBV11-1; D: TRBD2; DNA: TGTGCCAGCACACATCGGGGGGACGCGAACACCGGGGAGCTGTTTTTT; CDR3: CASTHRGDANTGELFF
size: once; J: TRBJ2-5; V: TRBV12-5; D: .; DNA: TGTGCTAGTGCCCTGGGACACTCCCGGGAGACCCAGTACTTC; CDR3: CASALGHSRETQYF
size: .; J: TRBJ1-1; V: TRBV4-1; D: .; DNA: TGCGCCAGCAGCCAAGGGGGGCACTCCCTAAGGGACACTGAAGCTTTCTTT; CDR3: CASSQGGHSLRDTEAFF
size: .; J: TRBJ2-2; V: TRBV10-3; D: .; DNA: TGTGCCATCAGTGAGTCTGCCAGGGACACCGGGGAGCTGTTTTTT; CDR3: CAISESARDTGELFF
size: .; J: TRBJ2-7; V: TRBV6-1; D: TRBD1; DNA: TGTGCCAGCAGTGAACTTAGGAACAGGGGTAATTACGAGCAGTACTTC; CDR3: CASSELRNRGNYEQYF
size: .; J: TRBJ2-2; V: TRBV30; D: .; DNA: TGTGCCTGGATGATACAGGGCACCGGGGAGCTGTTTTTT; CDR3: CAWMIQGTGELFF
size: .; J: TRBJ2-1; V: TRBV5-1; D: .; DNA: TGCGCCAGCAGCTTAGCATTGAGTCCTTGGAGCTCCTACAATGAGCAGTTCTTC; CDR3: CASSLALSPWSSYNEQFF
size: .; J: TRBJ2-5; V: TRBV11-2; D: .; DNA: TGTGCCAGCAGCGTAGAGACGGGGGTTCAAGAGACCCAGTACTTC; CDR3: CASSVETGVQETQYF
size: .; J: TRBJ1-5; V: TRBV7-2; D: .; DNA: TGTGCCAGCAGCTCGTCGTGGCATCAGCCCCAGCATTTT; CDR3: CASSSSWHQPQHF
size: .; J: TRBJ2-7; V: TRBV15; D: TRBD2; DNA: TGTGCCACTAGCAAAACTAGCGGGACCTACGAGCAGTACTTC; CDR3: CATSKTSGTYEQYF
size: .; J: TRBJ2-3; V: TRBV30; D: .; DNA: TGTGCCTGGAGTCAAAGGGGGACAGATACGCAGTATTTT; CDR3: CAWSQRGTDTQYF
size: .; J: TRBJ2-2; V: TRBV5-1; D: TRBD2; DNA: TGCGCCAGCAGCTTGGACGGGACTAGCCCCACCGGGGAGCTGTTTTTT; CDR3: CASSLDGTSPTGELFF
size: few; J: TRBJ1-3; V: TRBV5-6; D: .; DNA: TGTGCCAGCCTTAGAAGCTCTGGAAACACCATATATTTT; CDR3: CASLRSSGNTIYF
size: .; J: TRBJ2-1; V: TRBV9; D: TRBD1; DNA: TGTGCCAGCAGCGCGCCGGGGGGACAGGGGGCCGGTGAGCAGTTCTTC; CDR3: CASSAPGGQGAGEQFF
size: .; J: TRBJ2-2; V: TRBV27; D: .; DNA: TGTGCCAGCAGTTTACTCCCTGACTACCGGGAGCTGTTTTTT; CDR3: CASSLLPDYRELFF
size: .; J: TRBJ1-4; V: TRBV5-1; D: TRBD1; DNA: TGCGCCAGCAGCTTCCTTTCAGGGGGGCGGACTAATGAAAAACTGTTTTTT; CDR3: CASSFLSGGRTNEKLFF
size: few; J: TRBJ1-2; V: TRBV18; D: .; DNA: TGTGCCAGCTCACCATCGCGGGATGGCTACACCTTC; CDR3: CASSPSRDGYTF
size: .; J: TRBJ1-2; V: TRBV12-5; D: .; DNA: TGTGCTAGTGGGGGGAGTAACTATGGCTACACCTTC; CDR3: CASGGSNYGYTF
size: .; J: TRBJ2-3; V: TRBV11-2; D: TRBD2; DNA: TGTGCCAGCAGCCCTGGACTAGCGGGCACAGATACGCAGTATTTT; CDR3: CASSPGLAGTDTQYF
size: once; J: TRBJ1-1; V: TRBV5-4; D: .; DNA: TGTGCCAGCAGCTTGGGAGGGGGAGGGGTGAACACTGAAGCTTTCTTT; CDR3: CASSLGGGGVNTEAFF
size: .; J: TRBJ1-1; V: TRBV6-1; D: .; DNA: TGTGCCAGCAGTGGGGGACACCGGAACACTGAAGCTTTCTTT; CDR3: CASSGGHRNTEAFF
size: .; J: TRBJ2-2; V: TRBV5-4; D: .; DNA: TGTGCCAGCAGCCCTGGCGGACAGAACACCGGGGAGCTGTTTTTT; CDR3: CASSPGGQNTGELFF
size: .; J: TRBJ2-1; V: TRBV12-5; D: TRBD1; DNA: TGTGCTAGTGGTCCAGGGACAGGCGGCTACAATGAGCAGTTCTTC; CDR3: CASGPGTGGYNEQFF
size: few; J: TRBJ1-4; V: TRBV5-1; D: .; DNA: TGCGCCAGCACCCTCGGGGGGACGAGTGAAAAACTGTTTTTT; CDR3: CASTLGGTSEKLFF
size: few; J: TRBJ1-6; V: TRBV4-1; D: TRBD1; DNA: TGCGCCAGCAGCCAAGAGACAGGGATGAATTCACCCCTCCACTTT; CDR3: CASSQETGMNSPLHF
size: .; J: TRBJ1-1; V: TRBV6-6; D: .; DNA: TGTGCCAGCAGTTACTCTGGGCGCCTTGAAGCTTTCTTT; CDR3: CASSYSGRLEAFF
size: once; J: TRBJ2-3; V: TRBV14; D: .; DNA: TGTGCCAGCAGTCTCCTTAGCAGCCTAACGGCGGGGCATACGCAGTATTTT; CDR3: CASSLLSSLTAGHTQYF
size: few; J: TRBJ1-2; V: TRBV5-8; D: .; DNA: TGTGCCAGCAGCTTGGACAGGATAAGCGGCTACACCTTC; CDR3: CASSLDRISGYTF
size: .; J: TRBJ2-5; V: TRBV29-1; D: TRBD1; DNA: TGCAGCGTCGACAGGGAGAGACAAGAGACCCAGTACTTC; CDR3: CSVDRERQETQYF
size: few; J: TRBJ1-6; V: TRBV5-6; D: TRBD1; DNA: TGTGCCAGCAGCTTTCAGGGGGCCTACTCACCCCTCCACTTT; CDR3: CASSFQGAYSPLHF
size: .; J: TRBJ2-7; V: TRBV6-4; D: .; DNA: TGTGCCAGCAGTGACCCGAAAGACAGGAGAGGGTACGAGCAGTACTTC; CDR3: CASSDPKDRRGYEQYF
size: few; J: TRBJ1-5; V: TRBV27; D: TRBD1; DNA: TGTGCCAGCAGTTTAACAGGGGGACAGCCCCAGCATTTT; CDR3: CASSLTGGQPQHF
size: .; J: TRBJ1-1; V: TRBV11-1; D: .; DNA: TGTGCCAGCAGCTTAGGAGGGGGAAGGACTGAAGCTTTCTTT; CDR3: CASSLGGGRTEAFF
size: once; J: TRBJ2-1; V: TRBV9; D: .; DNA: TGTGCCAGCAGCGTAAGGGACTCCGGTGAGCAGTTCTTC; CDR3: CASSVRDSGEQFF